A selection of T cell receptor beta chains follows, all from one sample in a study of T cells in Graves' hyperthyroidism and ophthalmopathy. TCRdb reanalysed the multiplex PCR reads using MiXCR and keeps one entry per CDR3 protein. This sample has 750,000 to 900,000 distinct CDR3 sequences, with approximately 40% found just once. The sample was blood. The receptors were sampled from a man aged 18 to 30 with Graves' hyperthyroidism. Both conserved end residues are part of each CDR3. The D gene is left open where the match is weak. Some rows mark clone size as missing; the rest say once, few, many or name a class of expanded clone.

clone size: many
J gene: TRBJ1-1
D gene: TRBD1
CDR3 length: 14
V gene: TRBV15
CDR3 DNA: TGTGCCACCAGCAGAGATCGGCCAGGGGGAAAAGCTTTCTTT
CDR3 protein: CATSRDRPGGKAFF

clone size: .
J gene: TRBJ2-7
D gene: TRBD2
CDR3 length: 14
V gene: TRBV11-2
CDR3 DNA: TGTGCCAGCAACGGACTAGCGGGGGGATACGAGCAGTACTTC
CDR3 protein: CASNGLAGGYEQYF

clone size: many
J gene: TRBJ1-3
D gene: .
CDR3 length: 15
V gene: TRBV10-3
CDR3 DNA: TGTGCCATCAGGAACTACAGGGCTAGAGGAAACACCATATATTTT
CDR3 protein: CAIRNYRARGNTIYF

clone size: once
J gene: TRBJ1-4
D gene: TRBD1
CDR3 length: 14
V gene: TRBV30
CDR3 DNA: TGTGCCTGGCTCCGGACAGGGGGGGATGGAAAACTGTTTTTT
CDR3 protein: CAWLRTGGDGKLFF

clone size: many
J gene: TRBJ2-6
D gene: .
CDR3 length: 15
V gene: TRBV7-3
CDR3 DNA: TGTGCCAGCAGCTTGTCGGGGGATGGGGCCAACGTCCTGACTTTC
CDR3 protein: CASSLSGDGANVLTF

clone size: many
J gene: TRBJ1-5
D gene: TRBD1
CDR3 length: 17
V gene: TRBV20-1
CDR3 DNA: TGCAGTGCTGGCACAACAGGGGGGGGGACTTACAATCAGCCCCAGCATTTT
CDR3 protein: CSAGTTGGGTYNQPQHF

clone size: few
J gene: TRBJ1-5
D gene: TRBD1
CDR3 length: 16
V gene: TRBV5-1
CDR3 DNA: TGCGCCAGCAGCTTGGGGACAGGGGAGGGCAATCAGCCCCAGCATTTT
CDR3 protein: CASSLGTGEGNQPQHF

clone size: .
J gene: TRBJ2-7
D gene: TRBD2
CDR3 length: 15
V gene: TRBV15
CDR3 DNA: TGTGCCACCAGCACTAGCGGGAGGGCCTCCTACGAGCAGTACTTC
CDR3 protein: CATSTSGRASYEQYF

clone size: .
J gene: TRBJ1-2
D gene: .
CDR3 length: 14
V gene: TRBV7-9
CDR3 DNA: TGTGCCAGCAGCCCCTTCCCCAGGGTACCCGGCTACACCTTC
CDR3 protein: CASSPFPRVPGYTF

clone size: .
J gene: TRBJ2-2
D gene: .
CDR3 length: 11
V gene: TRBV19
CDR3 DNA: TGTGCCAGTAGTATCCTTGGGGGGCTGTTTTTT
CDR3 protein: CASSILGGLFF

clone size: many
J gene: TRBJ2-7
D gene: .
CDR3 length: 13
V gene: TRBV7-8
CDR3 DNA: TGTGCCAGCAGCTTAACTCGTGCTGGAGAGCAGTACTTC
CDR3 protein: CASSLTRAGEQYF

clone size: .
J gene: TRBJ2-2
D gene: .
CDR3 length: 13
V gene: TRBV19
CDR3 DNA: TGTGCCAGTAGTTGGGGAGACACCGGGGAGCTGTTTTTT
CDR3 protein: CASSWGDTGELFF

clone size: many
J gene: TRBJ1-5
D gene: TRBD1
CDR3 length: 16
V gene: TRBV19
CDR3 DNA: TGTGCCAGTAGTCCTCTTGGACAGGGGGGCAATCAGCCCCAGCATTTT
CDR3 protein: CASSPLGQGGNQPQHF

clone size: .
J gene: TRBJ2-7
D gene: TRBD1
CDR3 length: 16
V gene: TRBV5-1
CDR3 DNA: TGCGCCAGCAGCTGGTACGCCGGGACAGGGAGTTACGAGCAGTACTTC
CDR3 protein: CASSWYAGTGSYEQYF

clone size: few
J gene: TRBJ1-1
D gene: .
CDR3 length: 15
V gene: TRBV5-1
CDR3 DNA: TGTGCCAGCAGCGCCGTCGCGACAGAACGAACTGAAGCTTTCTTT
CDR3 protein: CASSAVATERTEAFF

clone size: .
J gene: TRBJ1-1
D gene: .
CDR3 length: 12
V gene: TRBV9
CDR3 DNA: TGTGCCAGCAGTTTAGAGGACAGAGAAGCTTTCTTT
CDR3 protein: CASSLEDREAFF

clone size: many
J gene: TRBJ2-7
D gene: .
CDR3 length: 15
V gene: TRBV4-1
CDR3 DNA: TGCGCCAGCAGCCAAGACGGGACTGGGAGGTTGGAGCAGTACTTC
CDR3 protein: CASSQDGTGRLEQYF

clone size: few
J gene: TRBJ1-1
D gene: .
CDR3 length: 12
V gene: TRBV7-9
CDR3 DNA: TGTGCCAGCAGCTTAAGAACATCAGCGGCTTTCTTT
CDR3 protein: CASSLRTSAAFF

clone size: .
J gene: TRBJ1-2
D gene: .
CDR3 length: 14
V gene: TRBV20-1
CDR3 DNA: TGCAGTGCTAGCCCCGAGGGGGGTGGCTATGGCTACACCTTC
CDR3 protein: CSASPEGGGYGYTF

clone size: few
J gene: TRBJ1-1
D gene: .
CDR3 length: 15
V gene: TRBV20-1
CDR3 DNA: TGCAGTGCACGGATCCTCGGACGGGAGAACACTGAAGCTTTCTTT
CDR3 protein: CSARILGRENTEAFF

clone size: .
J gene: TRBJ1-1
D gene: .
CDR3 length: 14
V gene: TRBV10-3
CDR3 DNA: TGTGCCAGCAGCCGGCCCGGACAGAGCACTGAAGCTTTCTTT
CDR3 protein: CASSRPGQSTEAFF

clone size: .
J gene: TRBJ1-1
D gene: .
CDR3 length: 12
V gene: TRBV29-1
CDR3 DNA: TGCAGCAGTTTTGGGGTTGACACTGAAGCTTTCTTT
CDR3 protein: CSSFGVDTEAFF

clone size: .
J gene: TRBJ2-3
D gene: TRBD1
CDR3 length: 15
V gene: TRBV6-5
CDR3 DNA: TGTGCCATCGGTTACTCGGACAGGGGCACAGATACGCAGTATTTT
CDR3 protein: CAIGYSDRGTDTQYF

clone size: .
J gene: TRBJ1-2
D gene: TRBD1
CDR3 length: 15
V gene: TRBV5-4
CDR3 DNA: TGTGCCAGCAGCTCGTCCCTGACAGGGAACTATGGCTACACCTTC
CDR3 protein: CASSSSLTGNYGYTF

clone size: many
J gene: TRBJ2-5
D gene: TRBD2
CDR3 length: 15
V gene: TRBV7-6
CDR3 DNA: TGTGCCAGCAGCCACGGACTAGCGGGAATTGAGACCCAGTACTTC
CDR3 protein: CASSHGLAGIETQYF

clone size: .
J gene: TRBJ2-2
D gene: .
CDR3 length: 13
V gene: TRBV10-3
CDR3 DNA: TGTGCCAGTGGGACGGTTTTTACCGGGGAGCTGTTTTTT
CDR3 protein: CASGTVFTGELFF

clone size: many
J gene: TRBJ2-2
D gene: .
CDR3 length: 13
V gene: TRBV29-1
CDR3 DNA: TGCAGCGTTGAATTGGGTACGACCGGGGAGCTGTTTTTT
CDR3 protein: CSVELGTTGELFF

clone size: .
J gene: TRBJ1-2
D gene: .
CDR3 length: 16
V gene: TRBV15
CDR3 DNA: TGTGCCACCAGCATCTCGGACGGAACGGCTAACTATGGCTACACCTTC
CDR3 protein: CATSISDGTANYGYTF

clone size: many
J gene: TRBJ2-2
D gene: .
CDR3 length: 15
V gene: TRBV15
CDR3 DNA: TGTGCCACCAGCACGTGGGGGCGCGACACCGGGGAGCTGTTTTTT
CDR3 protein: CATSTWGRDTGELFF

clone size: few
J gene: TRBJ2-2
D gene: TRBD1
CDR3 length: 16
V gene: TRBV24-1
CDR3 DNA: TGTGCCACCAGTGACACGGGACAGGGGAACACCGGGGAGCTGTTTTTT
CDR3 protein: CATSDTGQGNTGELFF

clone size: many
J gene: TRBJ1-5
D gene: .
CDR3 length: 12
V gene: TRBV2
CDR3 DNA: TGTGCCAGTACGGGCAGAAATCAGCCCCAGCATTTT
CDR3 protein: CASTGRNQPQHF

clone size: .
J gene: TRBJ2-3
D gene: .
CDR3 length: 16
V gene: TRBV13
CDR3 DNA: TGTGCCAGCAGCTTTTTGGCCATACTAAGCACAGATACGCAGTATTTT
CDR3 protein: CASSFLAILSTDTQYF

clone size: .
J gene: TRBJ2-6
D gene: .
CDR3 length: 16
V gene: TRBV7-9
CDR3 DNA: TGTGCCAGCAGTCCTAGGGGCCTACCTGGGGCCAACGTCCTGACTTTC
CDR3 protein: CASSPRGLPGANVLTF

clone size: many
J gene: TRBJ1-2
D gene: .
CDR3 length: 16
V gene: TRBV7-9
CDR3 DNA: TGTGCCAGCAGCTTAGCGATAGGCCAAAAGGGCTATGGCTACACCTTC
CDR3 protein: CASSLAIGQKGYGYTF

clone size: .
J gene: TRBJ1-2
D gene: .
CDR3 length: 11
V gene: TRBV29-1
CDR3 DNA: TGCAGCGTTGATGAGGGGAGCGGCTACACCTTC
CDR3 protein: CSVDEGSGYTF